Sequencing of this TCR beta chain was carried out in a study of cytomegalovirus exposure and HLA in healthy donors. For the study at large: Sequencing of roughly 180 million T cells in an earlier analysis found 100 million to 140 million unique TCR beta sequences.

Germline V lookup: CDR1 SGHTA, CDR2 FQGNSA. The CDR3 spans 15 residues. The junction had 10 bases not matched to a gene; V was cut back by 5 bases and J by 5 bases. Overall study findings and caveats: Reportedly, a later analysis found an Asian-associated ancestry cluster had fewer N-insertions than the roughly 670-donor mean. Available immune exposure information covered CMV serostatus only.

Regarding this clone: The antigen remains undetermined.

Primers for the PCR totalled 60 Vbeta and 13 Jbeta. Method: immunoSEQ multiplex PCR; TCRdb's copy keeps in-frame clones and lacks some. The data hold under 250,000 clones, with over 60% observed a single time. The chain employs TRBV7-2 and TRBJ1-2, with 8 bases that match TRBD1. The receptor's source is a male donor in good health and CMV-seronegative. The sample was PBMCs. This CDR3 is CASSPRGLITYGYTF. The DNA for the CDR3 is TGTGCCAGCAGCCCCAGGGGGCTAATCACTTATGGCTACACCTTC.